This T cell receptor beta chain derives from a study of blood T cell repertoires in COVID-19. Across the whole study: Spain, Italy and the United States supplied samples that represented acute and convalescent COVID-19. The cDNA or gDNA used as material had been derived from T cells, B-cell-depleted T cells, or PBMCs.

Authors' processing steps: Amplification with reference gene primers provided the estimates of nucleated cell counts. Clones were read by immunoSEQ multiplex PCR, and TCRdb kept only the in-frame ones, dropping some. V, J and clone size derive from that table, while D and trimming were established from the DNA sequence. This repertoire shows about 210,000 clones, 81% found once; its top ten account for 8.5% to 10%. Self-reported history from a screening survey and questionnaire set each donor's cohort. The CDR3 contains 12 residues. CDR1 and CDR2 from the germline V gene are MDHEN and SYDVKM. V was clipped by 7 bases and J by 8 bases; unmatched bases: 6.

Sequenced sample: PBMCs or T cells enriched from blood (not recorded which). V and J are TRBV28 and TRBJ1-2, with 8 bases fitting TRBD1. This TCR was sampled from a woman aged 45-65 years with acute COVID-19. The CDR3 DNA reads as TGTGCCAGCACCGGACAGGGAGAAGGCTACACCTTC. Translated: CASTGQGEGYTF.